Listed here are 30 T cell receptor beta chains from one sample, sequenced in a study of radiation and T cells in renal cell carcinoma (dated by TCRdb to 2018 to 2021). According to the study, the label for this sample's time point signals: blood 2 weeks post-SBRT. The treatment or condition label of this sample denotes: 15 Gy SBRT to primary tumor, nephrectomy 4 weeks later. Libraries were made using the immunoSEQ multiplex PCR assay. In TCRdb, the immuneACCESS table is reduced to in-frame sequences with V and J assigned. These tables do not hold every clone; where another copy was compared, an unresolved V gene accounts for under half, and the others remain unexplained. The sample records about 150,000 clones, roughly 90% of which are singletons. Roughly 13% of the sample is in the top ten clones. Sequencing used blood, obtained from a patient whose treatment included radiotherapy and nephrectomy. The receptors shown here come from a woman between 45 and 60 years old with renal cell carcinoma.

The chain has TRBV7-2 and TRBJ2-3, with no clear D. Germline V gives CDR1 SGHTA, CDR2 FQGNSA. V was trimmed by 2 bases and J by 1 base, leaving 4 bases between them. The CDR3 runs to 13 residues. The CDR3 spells CASSLKGTDTQYF. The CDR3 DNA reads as TGTGCCAGCAGCTTAAAGGGCACAGATACGCAGTATTTT.

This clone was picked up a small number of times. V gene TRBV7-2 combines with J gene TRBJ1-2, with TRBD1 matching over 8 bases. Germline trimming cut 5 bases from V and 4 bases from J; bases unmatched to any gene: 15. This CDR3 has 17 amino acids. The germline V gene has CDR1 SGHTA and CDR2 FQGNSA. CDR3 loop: CASSPAGGASASYGYTF. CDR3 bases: TGTGCCAGCAGCCCCGCAGGGGGCGCTTCCGCTAGCTATGGCTACACCTTC.

The CDR3 loop is CASSLSTGGYTGELFF. CDR3 bases: TGTGCCAGCAGCTTGAGCACGGGGGGTTACACCGGGGAGCTGTTTTTT. The rearrangement uses TRBV5-6 and TRBJ2-2, with 7 bases fitting TRBD2. The V segment lost 1 base and the J segment 3 bases; nucleotides outside the gene matches: 6. The CDR3 is 16 amino acids. Per the germline V gene, CDR1 is SGHDT and CDR2 is YYEEEE.

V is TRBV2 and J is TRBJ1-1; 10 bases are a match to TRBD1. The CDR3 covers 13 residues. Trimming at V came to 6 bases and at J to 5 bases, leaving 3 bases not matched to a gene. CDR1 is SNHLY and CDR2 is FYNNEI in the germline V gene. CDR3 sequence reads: CASSRDRGTEAFF. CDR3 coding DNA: TGTGCCAGCAGCCGGGACAGGGGTACTGAAGCTTTCTTT.

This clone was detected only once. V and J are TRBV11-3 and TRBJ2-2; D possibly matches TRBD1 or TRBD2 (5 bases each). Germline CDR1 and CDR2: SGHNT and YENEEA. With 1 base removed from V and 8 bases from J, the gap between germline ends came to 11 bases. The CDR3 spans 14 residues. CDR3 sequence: CASSLVRGTGELFF. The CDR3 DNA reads TGTGCCAGCAGCTTAGTGAGGGGAACAGGGGAGCTGTTTTTT.

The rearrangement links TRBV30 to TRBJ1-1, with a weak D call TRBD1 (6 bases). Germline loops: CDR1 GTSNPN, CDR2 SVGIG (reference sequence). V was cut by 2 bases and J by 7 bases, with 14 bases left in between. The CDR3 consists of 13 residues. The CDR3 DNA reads TGTGCCTGGAGTTCGGGGGGCGGGAGTGAAGCTTTCTTT. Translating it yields CAWSSGGGSEAFF.

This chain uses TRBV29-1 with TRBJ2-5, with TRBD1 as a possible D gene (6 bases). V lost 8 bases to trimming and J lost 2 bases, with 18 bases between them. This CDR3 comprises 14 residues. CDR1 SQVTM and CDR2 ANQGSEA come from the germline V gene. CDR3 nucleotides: TGCAGCATCCTTGGACAGTTTGCGCAAGAGACCCAGTACTTC. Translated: CSILGQFAQETQYF.

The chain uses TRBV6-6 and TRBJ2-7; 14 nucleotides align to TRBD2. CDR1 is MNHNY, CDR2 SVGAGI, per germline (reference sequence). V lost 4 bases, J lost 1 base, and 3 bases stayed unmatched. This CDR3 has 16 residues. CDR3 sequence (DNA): TGTGCCAGCAGTTCGACTAGCGGGGGGGCTTCCTACGAGCAGTACTTC. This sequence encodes CASSSTSGGASYEQYF.

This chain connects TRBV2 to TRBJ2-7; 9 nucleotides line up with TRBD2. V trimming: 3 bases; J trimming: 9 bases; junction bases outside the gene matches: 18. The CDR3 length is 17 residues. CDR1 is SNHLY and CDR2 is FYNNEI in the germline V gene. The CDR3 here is CASSEGPSGVPRRLQYF. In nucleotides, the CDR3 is TGTGCCAGCAGTGAGGGCCCTAGCGGGGTCCCCCGCCGTTTGCAGTACTTC.

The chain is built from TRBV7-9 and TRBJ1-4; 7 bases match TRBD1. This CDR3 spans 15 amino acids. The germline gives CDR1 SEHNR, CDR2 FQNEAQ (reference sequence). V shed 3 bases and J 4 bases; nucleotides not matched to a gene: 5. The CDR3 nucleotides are TGTGCCAGCAGCTTGTCAGGGGGACTTAATGAAAAACTGTTTTTT. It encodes CASSLSGGLNEKLFF.

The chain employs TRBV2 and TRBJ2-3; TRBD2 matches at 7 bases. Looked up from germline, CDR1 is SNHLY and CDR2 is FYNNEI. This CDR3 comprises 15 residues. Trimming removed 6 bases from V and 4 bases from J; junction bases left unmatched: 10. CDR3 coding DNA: TGTGCCAGCAGATTAAGACTAGCTATATCAGATACGCAGTATTTT. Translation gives CASRLRLAISDTQYF.

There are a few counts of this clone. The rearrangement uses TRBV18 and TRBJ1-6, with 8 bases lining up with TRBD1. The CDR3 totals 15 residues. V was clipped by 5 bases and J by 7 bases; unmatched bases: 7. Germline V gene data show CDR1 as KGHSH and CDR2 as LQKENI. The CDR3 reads CASSTLDRVNSPLHF. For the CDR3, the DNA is TGTGCCAGCTCAACATTGGACAGGGTCAATTCACCCCTCCACTTT.

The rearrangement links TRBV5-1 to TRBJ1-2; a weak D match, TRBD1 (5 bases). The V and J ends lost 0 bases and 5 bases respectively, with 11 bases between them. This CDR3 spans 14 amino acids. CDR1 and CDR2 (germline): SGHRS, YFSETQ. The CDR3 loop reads CASSLAQGGYGYTF. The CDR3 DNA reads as TGCGCCAGCAGCTTGGCCCAGGGAGGGTATGGCTACACCTTC.

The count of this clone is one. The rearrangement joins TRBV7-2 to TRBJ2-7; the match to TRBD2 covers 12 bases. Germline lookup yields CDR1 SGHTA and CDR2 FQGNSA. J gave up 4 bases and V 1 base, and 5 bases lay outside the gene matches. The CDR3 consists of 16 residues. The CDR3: CASSLDLAGGRYEQYF. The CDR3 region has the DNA TGTGCCAGCAGCTTAGACCTAGCGGGGGGGCGGTACGAGCAGTACTTC.

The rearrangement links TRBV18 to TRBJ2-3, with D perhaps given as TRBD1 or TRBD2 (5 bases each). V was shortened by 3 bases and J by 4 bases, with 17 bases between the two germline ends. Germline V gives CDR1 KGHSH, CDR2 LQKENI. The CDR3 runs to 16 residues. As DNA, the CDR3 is TGTGCCAGCTCACCCCCTGGGGGTTATCTGGCAGATACGCAGTATTTT. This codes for CASSPPGGYLADTQYF. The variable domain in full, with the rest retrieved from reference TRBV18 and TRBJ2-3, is NAGVMQNPRHLVRRRGQEARLRCSPMKGHSHVYWYRQLPEEGLKFMVYLQKENIIDESGMPKERFSAEFPKEGPSILRIQQVVRGDSAAYFCASSPPGGYLADTQYFGPGTRLTVL.

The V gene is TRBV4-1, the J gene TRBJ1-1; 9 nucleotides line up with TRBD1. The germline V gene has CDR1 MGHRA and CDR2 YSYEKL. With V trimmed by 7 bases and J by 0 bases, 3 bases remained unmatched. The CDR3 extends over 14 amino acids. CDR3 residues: CASTRTGVNTEAFF. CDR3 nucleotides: TGCGCCAGCACCCGGACAGGGGTGAACACTGAAGCTTTCTTT.

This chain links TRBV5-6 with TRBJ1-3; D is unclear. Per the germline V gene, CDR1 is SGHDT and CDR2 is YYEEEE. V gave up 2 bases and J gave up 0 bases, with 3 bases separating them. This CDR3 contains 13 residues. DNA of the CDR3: TGTGCCAGCAGCTTCTACTCTGGAAACACCATATATTTT. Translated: CASSFYSGNTIYF.

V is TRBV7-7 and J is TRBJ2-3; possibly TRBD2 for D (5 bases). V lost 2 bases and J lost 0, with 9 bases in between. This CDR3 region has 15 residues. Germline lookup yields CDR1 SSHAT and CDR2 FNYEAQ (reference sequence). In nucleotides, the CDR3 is TGTGCCAGCAGCTTATCGACTACTAGCACAGATACGCAGTATTTT. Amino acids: CASSLSTTSTDTQYF.

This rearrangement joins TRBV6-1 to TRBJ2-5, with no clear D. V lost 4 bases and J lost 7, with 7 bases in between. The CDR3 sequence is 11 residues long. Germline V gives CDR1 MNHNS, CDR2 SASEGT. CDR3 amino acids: CASSVEATQYF. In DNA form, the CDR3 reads TGTGCCAGCAGTGTGGAAGCGACCCAGTACTTC.

The CDR3 DNA reads as TGCGCCAGCAACCTATCGAGAGCGGGGGGGCTCTCCTACGAGCAGTACTTC. Translation: CASNLSRAGGLSYEQYF. V and J are TRBV23-1 and TRBJ2-7; 10 positions agree with TRBD2. TRBV23-1 is an ORF for which the function is uncertain. The CDR3 sequence is 17 residues long. With V trimmed by 7 bases and J by 0 bases, 12 bases remained unmatched.

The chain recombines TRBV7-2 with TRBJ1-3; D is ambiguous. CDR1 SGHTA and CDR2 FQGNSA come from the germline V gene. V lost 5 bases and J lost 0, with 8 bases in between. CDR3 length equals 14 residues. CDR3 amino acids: CASSDRGSGNTIYF. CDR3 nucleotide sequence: TGTGCCAGCAGCGACCGCGGCTCTGGAAACACCATATATTTT.

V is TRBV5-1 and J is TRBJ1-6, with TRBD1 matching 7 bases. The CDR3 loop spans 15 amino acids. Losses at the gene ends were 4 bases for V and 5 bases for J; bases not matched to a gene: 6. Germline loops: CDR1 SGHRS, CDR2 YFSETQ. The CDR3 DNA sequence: TGCGCCAGCAGCCCGACAGGGAGCAATAATTCACCCCTCCACTTT. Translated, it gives CASSPTGSNNSPLHF.

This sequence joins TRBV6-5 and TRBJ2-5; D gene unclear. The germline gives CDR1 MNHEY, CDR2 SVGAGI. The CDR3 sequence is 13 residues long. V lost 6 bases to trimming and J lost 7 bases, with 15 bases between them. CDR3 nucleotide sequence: TGTGCCAGCAGCCGGATGGAGCTTGGGACCCAGTACTTC. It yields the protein CASSRMELGTQYF.

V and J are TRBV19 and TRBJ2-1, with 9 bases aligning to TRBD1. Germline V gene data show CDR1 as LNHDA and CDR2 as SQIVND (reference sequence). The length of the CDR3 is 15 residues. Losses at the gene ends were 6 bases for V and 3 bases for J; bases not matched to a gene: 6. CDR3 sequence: CASSIDRGGYNEQFF. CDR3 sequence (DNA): TGTGCCAGTAGCATTGACAGGGGGGGCTACAATGAGCAGTTCTTC.

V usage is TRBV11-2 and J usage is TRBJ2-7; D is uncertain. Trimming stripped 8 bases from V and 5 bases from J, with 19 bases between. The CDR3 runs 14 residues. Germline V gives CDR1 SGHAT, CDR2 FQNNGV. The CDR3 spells CASSPNGDDHEQYF. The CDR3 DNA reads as TGTGCCAGCTCCCCGAATGGGGATGACCACGAGCAGTACTTC.

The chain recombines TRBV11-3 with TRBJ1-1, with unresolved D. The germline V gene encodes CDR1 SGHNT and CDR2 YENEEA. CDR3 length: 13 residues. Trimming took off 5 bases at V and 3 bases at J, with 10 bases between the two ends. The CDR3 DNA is TGTGCCAGCAGCCGGGGTCGCGACACTGAAGCTTTCTTT. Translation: CASSRGRDTEAFF.

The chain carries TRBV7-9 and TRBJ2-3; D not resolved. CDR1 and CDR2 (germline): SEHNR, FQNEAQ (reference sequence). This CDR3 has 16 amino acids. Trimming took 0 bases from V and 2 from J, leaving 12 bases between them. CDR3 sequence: CASSLAPFMLTDTQYF. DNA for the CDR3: TGTGCCAGCAGCTTAGCACCTTTCATGCTCACAGATACGCAGTATTTT.

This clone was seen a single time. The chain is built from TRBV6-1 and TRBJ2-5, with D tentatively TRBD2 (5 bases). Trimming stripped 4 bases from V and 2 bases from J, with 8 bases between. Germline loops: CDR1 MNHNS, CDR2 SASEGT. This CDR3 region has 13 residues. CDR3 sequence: CASSVRGQETQYF. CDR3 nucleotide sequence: TGTGCCAGCAGTGTACGGGGTCAAGAGACCCAGTACTTC.

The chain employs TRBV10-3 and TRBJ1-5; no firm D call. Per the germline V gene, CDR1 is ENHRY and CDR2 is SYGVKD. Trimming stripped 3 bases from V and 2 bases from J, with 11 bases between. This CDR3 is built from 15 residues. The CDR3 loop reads CAISESAEGNQPQHF. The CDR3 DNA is TGTGCCATCAGTGAATCCGCCGAAGGCAATCAGCCCCAGCATTTT.

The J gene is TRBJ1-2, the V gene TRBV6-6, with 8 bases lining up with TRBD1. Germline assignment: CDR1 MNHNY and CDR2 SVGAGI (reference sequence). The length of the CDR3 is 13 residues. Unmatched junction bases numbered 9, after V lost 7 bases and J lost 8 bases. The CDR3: CASMDRESVGYTF. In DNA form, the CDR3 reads TGTGCCAGCATGGACAGGGAGTCGGTCGGCTACACCTTC.